The 22 T cell receptor beta chains reported below all come from one sample, sequenced in a study of shared clonotypes between healthy human individuals. Using immunoSEQ multiplex PCR, the repertoire was profiled, and TCRdb retains in-frame clones only, with some absent. The data contain 950,000 to 1,300,000 clones, roughly 80% of them singletons. The sample was memory CD4+ T cells sorted from blood. The subset denotes: CD45RA-negative fraction. Receptors originate from a man aged 18 to 29 in good health.

This clone was seen a handful of times. CDR3: CASLAGHYTDTQYF. In nucleotides, the CDR3 is TGTGCCAGCCTAGCGGGGCACTACACAGATACGCAGTATTTT. This sequence joins TRBV7-2 and TRBJ2-3; 9 nucleotides agree with TRBD2. J lost 2 bases, V lost 8 bases, and 5 bases had no gene match. CDR3 length equals 14 residues. Germline loops: CDR1 SGHTA, CDR2 FQGNSA. The full variable domain, rest sourced from reference TRBV7-2 and TRBJ2-3, is GAGVSQSPSNKVTEKGKDVELRCDPISGHTALYWYRQSLGQGLEFLIYFQGNSAPDKSGLPSDRFSAERTGGSVSTLTIQRTQQEDSAVYLCASLAGHYTDTQYFGPGTRLTVL.

This clone was seen a few times. Relative to the germline gene, one junction end is altered; a read error may explain this. This rearrangement joins TRBV5-6 to TRBJ1-5, with 8 nucleotides matching TRBD1. CDR1 and CDR2 (germline): SGHDT, YYEEEE. The CDR3 extends over 15 amino acids. CDR3 nucleotide sequence: TGTGCCAGCAGCTTGAGGGGACAGGTCCAATCGTCAGTAAAATTT. It translates to CASSLRGQVQSSVKF.

The gene calls are TRBV28 and TRBJ2-2; D call uncertain. Germline CDR1 and CDR2: MDHEN and SYDVKM. Trimming cost V 2 bases and J 6 bases, with 4 bases left between them. This CDR3 has 12 residues. The CDR3 spells CASSLGSGELFF. In DNA form, the CDR3 reads TGTGCCAGCAGTTTAGGGTCCGGGGAGCTGTTTTTT.

The chain couples TRBV5-4 to TRBJ1-1, with 9 bases aligning to TRBD1. V gave up 0 bases and J gave up 3 bases; unmatched junction bases: 6. Looked up from germline, CDR1 is SGHNT and CDR2 is YYREEE (reference sequence). The CDR3 spans 16 residues. The CDR3: CASSLDRGQGDTEAFF. CDR3 nucleotide sequence: TGTGCCAGCAGCTTGGACAGGGGGCAGGGGGACACTGAAGCTTTCTTT.

This clone showed up just a few times. A much larger clone lies one base from this, so it may be a read error. The same CDR3 can be traced to other DNA sequences in this sample. The chain has TRBV28 and TRBJ2-7, with D unclear. Germline-derived CDR1 and CDR2 are MDHEN and SYDVKM. This CDR3 region has 11 residues. V gave up 6 bases and J gave up 4 bases, with 7 bases separating them. CDR3 residues: CASSLNYEQYF. As DNA, the CDR3 is TGTGCCAGCAGCTTAAATTACGAGCAGTACTTC.

This clone was seen just once. V and J are TRBV7-6 and TRBJ2-6; 9 positions match TRBD1. V lost 5 bases and J lost 3; bases outside the gene matches: 5. CDR3 size: 16 residues. The germline V gene encodes CDR1 SGHVS and CDR2 FNYEAQ. CDR3: CASSPDRGGGANVLTF. The CDR3 nucleotides read TGTGCCAGCAGCCCGGACAGGGGTGGTGGGGCCAACGTCCTGACTTTC.

This CDR3 is CASSKRTPTGGCTEAFF. CDR3 DNA sequence: TGTGCCAGCAGCAAGCGAACCCCGACAGGGGGTTGCACTGAAGCTTTCTTT. This chain links TRBV21-1 with TRBJ1-1; the listed D gene, TRBD1, was not tested against the DNA. TRBV21-1 is termed a pseudogene. This CDR3 has 17 residues.

This clone was observed a few times. This chain joins TRBV27 and TRBJ2-7, with a tentative D call TRBD2 (5 bases). The CDR3 length is 15 residues. Trimming pared 3 bases from V and 0 bases from J, leaving 12 bases between. The germline V gene has CDR1 MNHEY and CDR2 SMNVEV (reference sequence). The CDR3 sequence is CASSFGEPSSYEQYF. CDR3 coding DNA: TGTGCCAGCAGTTTCGGGGAGCCAAGCTCCTACGAGCAGTACTTC.

The chain is built from TRBV10-3 and TRBJ1-3; unclear D gene. Germline V CDR1 and CDR2: ENHRY, SYGVKD. Trimming left V 3 bases short and J 6 bases short, with 12 bases between. This CDR3 comprises 14 residues. The CDR3 bases are TGTGCCATCAGTGAAGGTGCTCTAGTAAACACCATATATTTT. This gives the protein CAISEGALVNTIYF.

The chain has TRBV2 and TRBJ1-5; the D is unclear. Trimming took off 6 bases at V and 9 bases at J, with 12 bases between the two ends. CDR3 length: 12 residues. CDR1 is SNHLY, CDR2 FYNNEI, per germline. CDR3 bases: TGTGCCAGCAGCGCAGACTCCGGGCCCCAGCATTTT. Residues: CASSADSGPQHF.

This chain uses TRBV6-1 with TRBJ2-3, with D maybe TRBD1 (5 bases). CDR1 MNHNS and CDR2 SASEGT come from the germline V gene. The CDR3 contains 15 residues. The V end was cut by 4 bases, the J end by 0 bases, with 11 bases between. The CDR3: CASSGLGVSTDTQYF. The CDR3, as DNA: TGTGCCAGCAGTGGTTTAGGGGTGAGCACAGATACGCAGTATTTT.

The chain recombines TRBV6-1 with TRBJ2-7, with a possible D match to TRBD1 (5 bases). Germline values: CDR1 MNHNS, CDR2 SASEGT. The germline V and J ends were trimmed by 2 bases and 4 bases, with 15 bases remaining between them. The CDR3 extends over 15 amino acids. As DNA, the CDR3 is TGTGCCAGCAGTGAACGGCAGGGCTCCCTATACGAGCAGTACTTC. Its protein product is CASSERQGSLYEQYF.

The J gene is TRBJ2-3, the V gene TRBV4-1; 9 bases match TRBD2. This CDR3 has 17 amino acids. Germline-derived CDR1 and CDR2 are MGHRA and YSYEKL. Germline trimming cut 6 bases from V and 2 bases from J; bases unmatched to any gene: 12. CDR3 loop: CASSSAGGLQITDTQYF. The CDR3 nucleotides read TGCGCCAGCAGTTCAGCGGGGGGCCTACAAATCACAGATACGCAGTATTTT.

CDR3 protein: CASSLALKNRLAYEQYF. The CDR3 nucleotides read TGTGCCAGCAGCTTAGCGTTGAAAAACAGGCTGGCCTACGAGCAGTACTTC. This chain uses TRBV7-8 with TRBJ2-7, with D tentatively TRBD1 (5 bases). This CDR3 contains 17 residues. The ends were cut back, 0 bases at V and 2 bases at J, with 17 bases in the middle. CDR1 is SGHVS, CDR2 FQNEAQ, per germline.

On this clone: The sample contains more than one DNA sequence encoding this CDR3. The chain carries TRBV7-9 and TRBJ2-5; D ambiguous. This CDR3 comprises 11 residues. Deletions cut 4 bases from V and 5 bases from J, with 5 bases between. Per the germline V gene, CDR1 is SEHNR and CDR2 is FQNEAQ (reference sequence). The CDR3: CASSSGETQYF. DNA for the CDR3: TGTGCCAGCAGCTCCGGCGAGACCCAGTACTTC.

J is TRBJ2-7 and V is TRBV6-6; D perhaps matches TRBD2 (6 bases). Germline V lookup: CDR1 MNHNY, CDR2 SVGAGI (reference sequence). The CDR3 spans 13 residues. V was clipped by 4 bases and J by 2 bases, with 9 bases between them. This CDR3 reads CASSWGDTYEQYF. The CDR3 nucleotides read TGTGCCAGCAGTTGGGGGGATACCTACGAGCAGTACTTC.

The chain carries TRBV13 and TRBJ1-1, with TRBD1 matching over 8 bases. J lost 2 bases, V lost 5 bases, and 7 bases had no gene match. Germline V gene lookup returns CDR1 PRHDT and CDR2 FYEKMQ (reference sequence). The CDR3 has 15 residues. DNA for the CDR3: TGTGCCAGCAGCCGCCGGGGACAGGCAAACACTGAAGCTTTCTTT. It is translated as CASSRRGQANTEAFF.

This rearrangement joins TRBV28 to TRBJ1-1; D remains unclear. CDR1 MDHEN and CDR2 SYDVKM come from the germline V gene. The CDR3 loop spans 14 amino acids. V gave up 2 bases and J gave up 1 base, with 8 bases separating them. The CDR3 loop reads CASSLILRNTEAFF. DNA for the CDR3: TGTGCCAGCAGTTTAATCCTAAGGAACACTGAAGCTTTCTTT. The whole variable domain, remainder taken from reference TRBV28 and TRBJ1-1, is DVKVTQSSRYLVKRTGEKVFLECVQDMDHENMFWYRQDPGLGLRLIYFSYDVKMKEKGDIPEGYSVSREKKERFSLILESASTNQTSMYLCASSLILRNTEAFFGQGTRLTVV.

This clone was seen many times. The genes are TRBV12-5 and TRBJ1-5, with a possible D match to TRBD1 (5 bases). The germline V gene has CDR1 LGHNT and CDR2 FRNRAP. The germline V and J ends were trimmed by 0 bases and 1 base, with 10 bases remaining between them. The CDR3 is 16 amino acids. CDR3 in DNA: TGTGCTAGTGGTTTGGTACGGGGGGGAAGCAATCAGCCCCAGCATTTT. This gives the protein CASGLVRGGSNQPQHF. Filled out from reference TRBV12-5 and TRBJ1-5, the complete variable domain reads DARVTQTPRHKVTEMGQEVTMRCQPILGHNTVFWYRQTMMQGLELLAYFRNRAPLDDSGMPKDRFSAEMPDATLATLKIQPSEPRDSAVYFCASGLVRGGSNQPQHFGDGTRLSIL.

This clone was picked up one time. The CDR3 region is CASSLGTVYEQYF. The CDR3 DNA sequence: TGTGCCAGCAGCTTAGGGACAGTCTACGAGCAGTACTTC. The V and J genes are TRBV11-1 and TRBJ2-5, with TRBD1 as a possible D gene (6 bases). The DNA matches TRBJ2-7 better at its end, which makes the J call doubtful. Germline CDR1 and CDR2: SGHAT and FQDESV (reference sequence). The CDR3 sequence is 13 residues long.

The chain is built from TRBV19 and TRBJ2-3; tentative D call: TRBD2 (5 bases). The CDR3 totals 13 residues. CDR1 and CDR2 from the germline V gene are LNHDA and SQIVND (reference sequence). Trimming removed 0 bases at V and 7 bases at J, with 8 bases between. CDR3 loop: CASSIERGYTQYF. The CDR3 nucleotides are TGTGCCAGTAGTATAGAACGGGGTTATACGCAGTATTTT.

The chain joins TRBV5-1 to TRBJ2-2, with 14 bases aligning to TRBD2. The trim removed 4 bases at V and 6 bases at J, leaving 2 bases unmatched. The CDR3 is 15 residues long. Germline V gene data show CDR1 as SGHRS and CDR2 as YFSETQ. CDR3: CASSAGLAGAGELFF. DNA for the CDR3: TGCGCCAGCAGCGCGGGACTAGCGGGAGCCGGGGAGCTGTTTTTT.